This T cell receptor beta chain was sequenced for a study of shared clonotypes between healthy human individuals. Study-wide results and caveats: Having only a few donors restricted how much genetic and exposure-history diversity was captured. Across four donors, naive CD4 shared 4.5% to 6%, naive CD8 more than 3%, memory CD4 about 2.5%, memory CD8 0.4% to 0.5%.

Original data processing: Filtering differed since immunoSEQ provided only junctions, with no quality scores. Clones were sequenced by immunoSEQ multiplex PCR, and TCRdb holds only the in-frame ones, with some missing. Clone size and V and J calls were adopted from that table, with D and trimming inferred from the DNA. The table shows roughly 720,000 clones, with about nine tenths occurring only once. Comment on this clone: Its antigen is undetermined.

CDR3 length: 14 amino acids. Germline V gene data show CDR1 as MDHEN and CDR2 as SYDVKM. The sequence was collected from a man aged 18 to 30 in good health. Some clones in this sample may be carry-over from other donors' samples. The genes are TRBV28 and TRBJ2-5; D is perhaps TRBD1 (6 bases). The DNA matches TRBJ2-7 better at its end, which makes the J call doubtful. Sequences were obtained from memory CD8+ T cells from PBMCs. Subset reported: CD45RO+ cells pooled with CCR7-negative TemRA cells. CDR3 sequence reads: CASRPRDTSYEQYF. As DNA, the CDR3 is TGTGCCAGCAGGCCACGGGACACCTCCTACGAGCAGTACTTC.